This T cell receptor beta chain appears in the sequencing data of a study of T cell responses to AZD1222 COVID-19 vaccine. Notes on the study in general: Vaccine-associated CD4 TCRs ranged over spike, dominating at 160-218 and 743-854.

Points on this clone: Its antigen is unidentified.

Generated by immunoSEQ multiplex PCR, the TCRdb table keeps only in-frame clones and is missing some. The data hold 110,000 to 150,000 clones, with 80% to 95% observed a single time. Sequences were derived from peripheral blood, sampled 28 days after the second AZD1222 dose. The sequence came from an adult who received the AZD1222 COVID-19 vaccine.

The CDR3 loop reads CASSPPAASQNTEAFF. The DNA of the CDR3 is TGTGCCAGCAGTCCCCCGGCCGCAAGCCAGAACACTGAAGCTTTCTTT. This chain joins TRBV28 and TRBJ1-1; D not certain. Germline CDR1 MDHEN, CDR2 SYDVKM. V gave up 5 bases and J gave up 1 base, with 17 bases separating them. The CDR3 sequence is 16 residues long.